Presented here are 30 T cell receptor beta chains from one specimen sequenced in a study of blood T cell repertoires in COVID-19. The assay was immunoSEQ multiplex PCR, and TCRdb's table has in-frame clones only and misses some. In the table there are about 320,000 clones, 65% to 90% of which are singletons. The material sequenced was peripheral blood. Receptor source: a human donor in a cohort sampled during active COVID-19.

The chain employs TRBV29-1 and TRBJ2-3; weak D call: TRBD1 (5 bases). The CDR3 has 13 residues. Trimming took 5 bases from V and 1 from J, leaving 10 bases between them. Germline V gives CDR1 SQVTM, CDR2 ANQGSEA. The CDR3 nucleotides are TGCAGCGTTCGCAGGGATCGCACAGATACGCAGTATTTT. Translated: CSVRRDRTDTQYF.

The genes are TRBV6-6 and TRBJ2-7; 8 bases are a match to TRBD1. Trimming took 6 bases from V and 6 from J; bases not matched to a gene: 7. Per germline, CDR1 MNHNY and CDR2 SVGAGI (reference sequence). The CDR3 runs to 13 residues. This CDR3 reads CASRSGTGSEQYF. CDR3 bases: TGTGCCAGCAGATCCGGGACAGGTTCCGAGCAGTACTTC.

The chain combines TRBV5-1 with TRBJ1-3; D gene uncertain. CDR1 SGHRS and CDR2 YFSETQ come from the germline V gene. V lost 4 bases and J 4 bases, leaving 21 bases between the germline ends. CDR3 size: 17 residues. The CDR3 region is CASSAEPLKAGGNTIYF. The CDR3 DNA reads TGCGCCAGCAGCGCAGAGCCGCTTAAAGCGGGGGGAAACACCATATATTTT.

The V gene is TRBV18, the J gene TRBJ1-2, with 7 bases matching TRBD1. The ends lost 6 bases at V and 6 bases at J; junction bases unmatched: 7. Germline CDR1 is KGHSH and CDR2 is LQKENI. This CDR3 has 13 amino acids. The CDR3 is CASSLGTDDGYTF. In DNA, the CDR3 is TGTGCCAGCTCCCTAGGGACAGACGATGGCTACACCTTC. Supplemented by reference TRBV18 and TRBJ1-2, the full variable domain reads NAGVMQNPRHLVRRRGQEARLRCSPMKGHSHVYWYRQLPEEGLKFMVYLQKENIIDESGMPKERFSAEFPKEGPSILRIQQVVRGDSAAYFCASSLGTDDGYTFGSGTRLTVV.

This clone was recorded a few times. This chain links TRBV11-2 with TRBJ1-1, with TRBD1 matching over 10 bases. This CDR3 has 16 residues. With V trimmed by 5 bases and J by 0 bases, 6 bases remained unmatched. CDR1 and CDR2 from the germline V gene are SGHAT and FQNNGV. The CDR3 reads CASSVRQGAMNTEAFF. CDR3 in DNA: TGTGCCAGCAGCGTAAGACAGGGGGCTATGAACACTGAAGCTTTCTTT.

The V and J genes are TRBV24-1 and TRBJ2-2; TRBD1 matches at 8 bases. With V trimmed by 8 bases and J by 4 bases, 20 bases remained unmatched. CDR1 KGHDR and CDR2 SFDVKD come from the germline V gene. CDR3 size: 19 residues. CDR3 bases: TGTGCCACCAACCCCAAGGGGACAGGACTATTTTTAAGCACCGGGGAGCTGTTTTTT. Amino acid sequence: CATNPKGTGLFLSTGELFF.

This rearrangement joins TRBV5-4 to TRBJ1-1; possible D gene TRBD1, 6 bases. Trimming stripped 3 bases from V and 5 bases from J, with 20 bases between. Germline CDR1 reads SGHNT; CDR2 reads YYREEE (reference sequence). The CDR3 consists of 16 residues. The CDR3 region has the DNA TGTGCCAGCAGCTCCGCCCAAACAGGGCTCGGGACTGAAGCTTTCTTT. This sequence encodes CASSSAQTGLGTEAFF. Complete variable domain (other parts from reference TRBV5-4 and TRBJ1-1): ETGVTQSPTHLIKTRGQQVTLRCSSQSGHNTVSWYQQALGQGPQFIFQYYREEENGRGNFPPRFSGLQFPNYSSELNVNALELDDSALYLCASSSAQTGLGTEAFFGQGTRLTVV.

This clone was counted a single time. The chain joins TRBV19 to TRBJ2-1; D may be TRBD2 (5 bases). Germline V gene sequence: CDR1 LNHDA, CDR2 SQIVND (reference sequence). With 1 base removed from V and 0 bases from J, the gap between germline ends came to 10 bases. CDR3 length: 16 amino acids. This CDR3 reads CASSIVTSVSYNEQFF. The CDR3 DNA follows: TGTGCCAGTAGTATAGTCACTAGTGTCTCCTACAATGAGCAGTTCTTC. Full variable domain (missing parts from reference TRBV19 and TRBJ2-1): DGGITQSPKYLFRKEGQNVTLSCEQNLNHDAMYWYRQDPGQGLRLIYYSQIVNDFQKGDIAEGYSVSREKKESFPLTVTSAQKNPTAFYLCASSIVTSVSYNEQFFGPGTRLTVL.

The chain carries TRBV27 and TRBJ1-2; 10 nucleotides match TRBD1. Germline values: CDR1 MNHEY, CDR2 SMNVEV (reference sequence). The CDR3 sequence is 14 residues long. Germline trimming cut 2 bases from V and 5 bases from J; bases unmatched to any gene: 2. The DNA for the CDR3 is TGTGCCAGCAGTTTACTGGGACAGGGGTATGGCTACACCTTC. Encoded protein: CASSLLGQGYGYTF.

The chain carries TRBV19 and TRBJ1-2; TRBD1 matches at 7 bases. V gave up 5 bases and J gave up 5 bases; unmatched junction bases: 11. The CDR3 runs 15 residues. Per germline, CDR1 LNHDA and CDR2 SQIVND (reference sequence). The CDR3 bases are TGTGCCAGTAGTCCGCAACAGGGGTCTTGGTATGGCTACACCTTC. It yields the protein CASSPQQGSWYGYTF.

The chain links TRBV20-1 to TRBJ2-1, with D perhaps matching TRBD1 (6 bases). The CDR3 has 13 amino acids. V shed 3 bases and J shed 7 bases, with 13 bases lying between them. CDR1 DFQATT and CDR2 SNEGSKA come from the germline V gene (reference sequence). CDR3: CSASSIRGNEQFF. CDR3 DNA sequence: TGCAGTGCTAGTTCCATCAGGGGTAATGAGCAGTTCTTC.

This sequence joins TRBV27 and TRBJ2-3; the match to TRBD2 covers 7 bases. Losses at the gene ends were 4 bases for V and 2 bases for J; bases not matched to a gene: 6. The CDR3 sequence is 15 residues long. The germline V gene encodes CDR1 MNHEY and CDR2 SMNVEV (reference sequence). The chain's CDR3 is CASSYLADFTDTQYF. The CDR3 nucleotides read TGTGCCAGCAGTTACCTAGCGGACTTCACAGATACGCAGTATTTT.

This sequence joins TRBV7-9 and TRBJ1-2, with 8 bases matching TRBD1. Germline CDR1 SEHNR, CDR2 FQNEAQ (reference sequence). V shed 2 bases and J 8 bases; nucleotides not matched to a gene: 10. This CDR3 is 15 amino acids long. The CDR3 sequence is CASSLSSLDRVGYTF. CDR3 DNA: TGTGCCAGCAGCTTATCCTCTCTGGACAGGGTCGGCTACACCTTC.

The CDR3 region is CASSYGQGNYGYTF. The CDR3 region has the DNA TGTGCCAGCAGCTATGGACAGGGCAACTATGGCTACACCTTC. V is TRBV5-8 and J is TRBJ1-2, with 8 bases lining up with TRBD1. With V trimmed by 3 bases and J by 2 bases, 3 bases remained unmatched. The CDR3 spans 14 residues. Per germline, CDR1 SGHTS and CDR2 YDEGEE.

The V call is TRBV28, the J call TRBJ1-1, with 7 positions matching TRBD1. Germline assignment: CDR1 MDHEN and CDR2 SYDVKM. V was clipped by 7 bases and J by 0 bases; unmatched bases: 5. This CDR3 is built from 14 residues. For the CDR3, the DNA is TGTGCCAGCACCCAGGGGGGTATGAACACTGAAGCTTTCTTT. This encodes CASTQGGMNTEAFF.

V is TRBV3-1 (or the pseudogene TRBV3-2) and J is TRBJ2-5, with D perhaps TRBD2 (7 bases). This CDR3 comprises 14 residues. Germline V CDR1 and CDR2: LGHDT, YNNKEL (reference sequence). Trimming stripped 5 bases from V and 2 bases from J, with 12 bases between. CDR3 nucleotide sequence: TGTGCCAGCAGCTTAGGGGGGGGGCAAGAGACCCAGTACTTC. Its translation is CASSLGGGQETQYF.

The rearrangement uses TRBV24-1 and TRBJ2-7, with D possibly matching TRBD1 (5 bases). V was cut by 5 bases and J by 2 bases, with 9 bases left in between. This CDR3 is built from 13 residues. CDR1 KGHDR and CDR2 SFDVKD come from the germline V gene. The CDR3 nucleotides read TGTGCCACCAGTGCTACAGGCGCCTACGAGCAGTACTTC. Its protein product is CATSATGAYEQYF.

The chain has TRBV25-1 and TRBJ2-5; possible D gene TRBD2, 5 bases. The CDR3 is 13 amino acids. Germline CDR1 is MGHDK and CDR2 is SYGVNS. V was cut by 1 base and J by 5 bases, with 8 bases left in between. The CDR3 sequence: CASSELREETQYF. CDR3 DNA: TGTGCCAGCAGTGAATTAAGGGAGGAGACCCAGTACTTC. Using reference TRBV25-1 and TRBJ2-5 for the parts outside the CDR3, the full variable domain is EADIYQTPRYLVIGTGKKITLECSQTMGHDKMYWYQQDPGMELHLIHYSYGVNSTEKGDLSSESTVSRIRTEHFPLTLESARPSHTSQYLCASSELREETQYFGPGTRLLVL.

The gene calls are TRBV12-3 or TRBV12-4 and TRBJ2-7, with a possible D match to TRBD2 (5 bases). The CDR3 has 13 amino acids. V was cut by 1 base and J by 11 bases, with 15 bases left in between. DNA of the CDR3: TGTGCCAGCAGTTTAGTCCTAGAGGGTAAGGAGTACTTC. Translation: CASSLVLEGKEYF.

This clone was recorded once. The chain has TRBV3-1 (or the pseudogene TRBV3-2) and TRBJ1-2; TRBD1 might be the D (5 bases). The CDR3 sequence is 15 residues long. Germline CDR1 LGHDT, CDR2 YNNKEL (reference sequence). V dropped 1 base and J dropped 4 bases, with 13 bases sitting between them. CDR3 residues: CASSQVGGDRYGYTF. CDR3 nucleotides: TGTGCCAGCAGCCAAGTAGGAGGGGACCGCTATGGCTACACCTTC.

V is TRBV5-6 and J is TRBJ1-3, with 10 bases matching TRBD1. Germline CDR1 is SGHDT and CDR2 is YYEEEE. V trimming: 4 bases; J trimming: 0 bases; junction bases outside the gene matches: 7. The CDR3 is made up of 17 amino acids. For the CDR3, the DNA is TGTGCCAGCAGCCGGCCGGGACAGGGGATCTCTGGAAACACCATATATTTT. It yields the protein CASSRPGQGISGNTIYF.

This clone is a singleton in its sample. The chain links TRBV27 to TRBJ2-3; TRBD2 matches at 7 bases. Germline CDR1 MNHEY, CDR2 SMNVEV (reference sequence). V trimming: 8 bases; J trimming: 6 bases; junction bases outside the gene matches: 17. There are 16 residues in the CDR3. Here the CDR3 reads CASRELRAGLRDTQYF. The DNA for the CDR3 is TGTGCCAGCCGAGAACTAAGAGCGGGGTTGAGGGATACGCAGTATTTT.

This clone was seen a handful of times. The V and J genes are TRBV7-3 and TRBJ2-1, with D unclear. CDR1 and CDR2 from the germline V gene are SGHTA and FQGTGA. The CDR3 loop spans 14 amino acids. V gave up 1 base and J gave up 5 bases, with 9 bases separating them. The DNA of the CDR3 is TGTGCCAGCAGCTTAAGCGGTGGCGACAATGAGCAGTTCTTC. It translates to CASSLSGGDNEQFF.

The CDR3 here is CASGSGDRYSNQPQHF. DNA of the CDR3: TGTGCTAGTGGTTCCGGAGACAGATATAGCAATCAGCCCCAGCATTTT. This sequence joins TRBV12-5 and TRBJ1-5, with D perhaps matching TRBD1 (5 bases). Trimming pared 4 bases from V and 0 bases from J, leaving 13 bases between. Germline-derived CDR1 and CDR2 are LGHNT and FRNRAP. CDR3 size: 16 residues.

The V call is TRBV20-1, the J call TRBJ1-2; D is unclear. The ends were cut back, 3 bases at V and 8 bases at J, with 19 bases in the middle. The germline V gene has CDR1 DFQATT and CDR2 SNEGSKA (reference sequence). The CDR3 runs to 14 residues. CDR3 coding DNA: TGCAGTGCTAGTGCTACGTCGAGGGTAGGAGGCTACACCTTC. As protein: CSASATSRVGGYTF.

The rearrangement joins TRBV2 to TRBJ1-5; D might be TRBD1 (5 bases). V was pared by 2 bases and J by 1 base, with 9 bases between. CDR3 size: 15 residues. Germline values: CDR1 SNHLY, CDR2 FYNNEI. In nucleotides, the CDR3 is TGTGCCAGCAGTGAACAGGGTTTAAGCAATCAGCCCCAGCATTTT. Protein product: CASSEQGLSNQPQHF.

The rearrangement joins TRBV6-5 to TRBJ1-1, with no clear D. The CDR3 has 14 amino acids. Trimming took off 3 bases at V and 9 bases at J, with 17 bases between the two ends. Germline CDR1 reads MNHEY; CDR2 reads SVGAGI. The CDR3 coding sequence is TGTGCCAGCAGTTATGAGGTTATGCGAGGGAAAGCTTTCTTT. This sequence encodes CASSYEVMRGKAFF.

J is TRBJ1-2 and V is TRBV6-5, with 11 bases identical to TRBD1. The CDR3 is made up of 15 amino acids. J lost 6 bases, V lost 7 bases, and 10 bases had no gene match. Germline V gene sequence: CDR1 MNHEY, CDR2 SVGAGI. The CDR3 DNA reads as TGTGCCAGCACCGGGACTGGACAGGGGGCCAATGGCTACACCTTC. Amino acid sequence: CASTGTGQGANGYTF.

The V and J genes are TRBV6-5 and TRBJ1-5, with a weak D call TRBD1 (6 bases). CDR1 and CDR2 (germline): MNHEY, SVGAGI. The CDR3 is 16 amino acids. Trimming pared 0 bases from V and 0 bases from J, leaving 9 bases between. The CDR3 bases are TGTGCCAGCAGTTACTCAGGGACATATAGCAATCAGCCCCAGCATTTT. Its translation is CASSYSGTYSNQPQHF.

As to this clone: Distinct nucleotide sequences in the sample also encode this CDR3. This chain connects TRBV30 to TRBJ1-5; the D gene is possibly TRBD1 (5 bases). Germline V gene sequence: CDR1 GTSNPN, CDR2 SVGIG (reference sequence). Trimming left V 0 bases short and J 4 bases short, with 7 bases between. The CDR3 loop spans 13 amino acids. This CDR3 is CAWSVRGNQPQHF. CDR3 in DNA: TGTGCCTGGAGTGTAAGGGGTAATCAGCCCCAGCATTTT.